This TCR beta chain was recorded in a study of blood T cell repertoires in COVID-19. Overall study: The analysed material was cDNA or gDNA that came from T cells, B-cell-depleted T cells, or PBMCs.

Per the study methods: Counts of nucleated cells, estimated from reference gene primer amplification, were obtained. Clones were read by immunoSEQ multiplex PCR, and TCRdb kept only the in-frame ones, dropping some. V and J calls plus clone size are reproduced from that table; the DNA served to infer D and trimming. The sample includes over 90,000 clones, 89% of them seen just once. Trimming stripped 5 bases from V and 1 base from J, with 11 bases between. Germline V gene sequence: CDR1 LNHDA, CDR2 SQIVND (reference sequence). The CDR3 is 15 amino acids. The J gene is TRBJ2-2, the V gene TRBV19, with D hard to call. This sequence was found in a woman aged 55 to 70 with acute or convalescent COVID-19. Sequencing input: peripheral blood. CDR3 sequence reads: CASSGASVNTGELFF. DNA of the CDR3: TGTGCCAGTAGTGGAGCGTCAGTGAACACCGGGGAGCTGTTTTTT.